This is a list of T cell receptor beta chains from one sample in a study of lymphopenia after photon versus proton radiotherapy. Assay used: immunoSEQ multiplex PCR; TCRdb lists only in-frame clones, some missing. The table has about 39,000 clones, 90% to 95% seen once. Sequencing was performed on peripheral blood, taken from a patient treated with photon-based radiotherapy. Receptors originate from a man aged 55 to 70 with cholangiocarcinoma. The CDR3 runs from the conserved cysteine through the conserved F or W. D genes are given only for firm matches. Clone size, where shown, is once, few, many, or a class for clones that have expanded.

-	TRBJ2-2	TRBD2	TRBV7-6	CASSLAVGGGTGELFF	TGTGCCAGCAGCTTAGCGGTCGGCGGGGGGACCGGGGAGCTGTTTTTT
-	TRBJ1-4	TRBD1	TRBV2	CAGGTGGFEKLFF	TGTGCCGGGGGGACAGGGGGCTTTGAAAAACTGTTTTTT
-	TRBJ1-3	-	TRBV2	CASRRGRNSGNTIYF	TGTGCCAGCCGGCGGGGCAGGAACTCTGGAAACACCATATATTTT
few	TRBJ2-7	-	TRBV6-1	CASSEGSVYEQYF	TGTGCCAGCAGTGAGGGGAGCGTATACGAGCAGTACTTC
-	TRBJ2-3	-	TRBV28	CASSFPGEGTDTQYF	TGTGCCAGCAGTTTTCCAGGGGAAGGCACAGATACGCAGTATTTT
-	TRBJ2-6	-	TRBV19	CASSISGANVLTF	TGTGCCAGTAGTATATCTGGGGCCAACGTCCTGACTTTC
-	TRBJ2-1	TRBD1	TRBV10-3	CAISDRTGDNEQFF	TGTGCCATCAGTGACAGAACAGGGGACAATGAGCAGTTCTTC
-	TRBJ2-2	TRBD1	TRBV7-9	CASSLLQGVNTGELFF	TGTGCCAGCAGCTTATTGCAGGGGGTAAACACCGGGGAGCTGTTTTTT
-	TRBJ2-5	TRBD1	TRBV7-6	CASSHDRGPYSQETQYF	TGTGCCAGCAGCCACGACAGGGGACCCTATTCTCAAGAGACCCAGTACTTC
few	TRBJ1-4	-	TRBV6-1	CASSDSERFF	TGTGCCAGCAGTGATAGCGAACGCTTTTTT
-	TRBJ2-3	TRBD1	TRBV5-4	CASSLAGRQGSTDTQYF	TGTGCCAGCAGCTTGGCCGGAAGACAGGGGAGCACAGATACGCAGTATTTT
-	TRBJ2-3	-	TRBV5-6	CASSGQNTDTQYF	TGTGCCAGCAGTGGGCAGAACACAGATACGCAGTATTTT
-	TRBJ2-7	TRBD2	TRBV5-5	CASSLGLAVYEQYF	TGTGCCAGCAGCTTGGGACTAGCGGTCTACGAGCAGTACTTC
-	TRBJ2-2	-	TRBV5-5	CASSFNIRVGITGELFF	TGTGCCAGCAGCTTCAATATTAGGGTGGGAATCACCGGGGAGCTGTTTTTT
-	TRBJ2-7	TRBD1	TRBV5-4	CASSLGRGLIYEQYF	TGTGCCAGCAGCTTGGGCAGGGGGCTAATCTACGAGCAGTACTTC
-	TRBJ1-6	TRBD1	TRBV28	CASSGQDGSPLHF	TGTGCCAGCAGTGGACAGGACGGGTCACCCCTCCACTTT
-	TRBJ2-1	TRBD2	TRBV19	CASTLTLTSGRRNEQFF	TGTGCCAGTACCCTGACCCTCACTAGCGGGAGAAGGAATGAGCAGTTCTTC
-	TRBJ1-1	TRBD1	TRBV7-6	CASSSFGLQGAGTEAFF	TGTGCCAGCAGCAGCTTCGGGCTCCAGGGGGCGGGAACTGAAGCTTTCTTT
-	TRBJ1-5	-	TRBV28	CASSLSSNQPQHF	TGTGCCAGCAGTTTGAGTTCAAATCAGCCCCAGCATTTT
-	TRBJ2-1	TRBD2	TRBV9	CASSVVAGVNNEQFF	TGTGCCAGCAGCGTAGTCGCGGGAGTAAACAATGAGCAGTTCTTC
-	TRBJ2-2	-	TRBV9	CASSPRGTGELFF	TGTGCCAGCAGCCCGAGGGGGACCGGGGAGCTGTTTTTT
-	TRBJ2-1	TRBD2	TRBV27	CASSSTSSEQFF	TGTGCCAGCAGTTCGACTAGCAGTGAGCAGTTCTTC
-	TRBJ2-7	TRBD2	TRBV19	CASGGLAGGNEQYF	TGTGCCAGTGGGGGACTAGCGGGAGGTAACGAGCAGTACTTC